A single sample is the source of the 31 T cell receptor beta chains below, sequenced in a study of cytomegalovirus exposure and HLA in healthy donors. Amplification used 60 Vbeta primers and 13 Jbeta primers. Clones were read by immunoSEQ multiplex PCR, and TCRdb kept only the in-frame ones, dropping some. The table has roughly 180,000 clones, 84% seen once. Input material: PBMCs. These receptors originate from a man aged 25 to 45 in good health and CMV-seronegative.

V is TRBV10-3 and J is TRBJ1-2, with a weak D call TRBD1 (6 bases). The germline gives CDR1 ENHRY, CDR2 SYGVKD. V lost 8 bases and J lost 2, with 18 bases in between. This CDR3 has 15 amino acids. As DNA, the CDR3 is TGTGCCATCCCAGCAGCGGCAGGGGCCAACTATGGCTACACCTTC. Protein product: CAIPAAAGANYGYTF.

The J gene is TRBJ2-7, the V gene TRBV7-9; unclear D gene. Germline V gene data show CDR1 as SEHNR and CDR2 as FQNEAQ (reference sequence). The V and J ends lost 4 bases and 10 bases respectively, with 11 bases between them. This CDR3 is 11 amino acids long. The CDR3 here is CASSSGSNQYF. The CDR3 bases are TGTGCCAGCAGCTCAGGATCAAATCAGTACTTC.

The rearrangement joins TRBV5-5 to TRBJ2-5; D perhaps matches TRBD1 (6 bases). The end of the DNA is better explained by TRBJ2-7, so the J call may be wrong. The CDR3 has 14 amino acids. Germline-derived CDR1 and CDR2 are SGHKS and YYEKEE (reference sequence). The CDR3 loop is CASSLVAGAYEQYF. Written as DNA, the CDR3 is TGTGCCAGCAGCTTGGTAGCAGGGGCCTACGAGCAGTACTTC.

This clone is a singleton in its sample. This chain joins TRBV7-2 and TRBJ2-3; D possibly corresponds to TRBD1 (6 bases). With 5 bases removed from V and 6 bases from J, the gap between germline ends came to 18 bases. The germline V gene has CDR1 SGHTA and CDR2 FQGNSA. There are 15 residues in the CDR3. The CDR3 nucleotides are TGTGCCAGCAGCCCACGCAGGGGTCGGTTGGATACGCAGTATTTT. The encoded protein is CASSPRRGRLDTQYF.

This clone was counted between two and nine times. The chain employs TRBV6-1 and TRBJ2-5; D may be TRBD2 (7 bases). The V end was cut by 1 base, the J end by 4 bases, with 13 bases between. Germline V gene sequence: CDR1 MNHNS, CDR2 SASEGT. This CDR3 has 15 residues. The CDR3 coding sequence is TGTGCCAGCAGTGAAGTAGTGGGGGGGCCAGAGACCCAGTACTTC. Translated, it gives CASSEVVGGPETQYF.

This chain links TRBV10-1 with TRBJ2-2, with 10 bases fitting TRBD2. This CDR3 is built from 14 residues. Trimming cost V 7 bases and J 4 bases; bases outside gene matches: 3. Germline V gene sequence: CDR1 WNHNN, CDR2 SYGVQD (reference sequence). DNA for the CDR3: TGCGCCAGCATTGGGACTAGCGTCACCGGGGAGCTGTTTTTT. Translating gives CASIGTSVTGELFF.

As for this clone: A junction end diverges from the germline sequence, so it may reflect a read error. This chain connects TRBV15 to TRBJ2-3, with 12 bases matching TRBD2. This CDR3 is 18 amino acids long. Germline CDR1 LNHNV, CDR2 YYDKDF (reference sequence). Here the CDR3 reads CATSRDQLAGGPTYTQYF. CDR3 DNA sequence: TGTGCCACCAGCAGAGATCAACTAGCGGGAGGACCCACATATACGCAGTATTTT.

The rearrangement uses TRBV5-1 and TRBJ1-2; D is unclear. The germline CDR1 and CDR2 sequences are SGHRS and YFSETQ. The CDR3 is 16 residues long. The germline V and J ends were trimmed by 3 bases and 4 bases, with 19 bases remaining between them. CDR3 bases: TGCGCCAGCAGCTCTGGGATCGGAGGTCCCGGCTATGGCTACACCTTC. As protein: CASSSGIGGPGYGYTF.

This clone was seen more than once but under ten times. CDR3 residues: CASSAVGRHSGNTIYF. The CDR3 region has the DNA TGTGCCAGCAGCGCCGTCGGGAGACACTCTGGAAACACCATATATTTT. This rearrangement joins TRBV9 to TRBJ1-3; D gene unclear. This CDR3 region has 16 residues. V lost 3 bases and J 0 bases, leaving 13 bases between the germline ends. Germline CDR1 SGDLS, CDR2 YYNGEE.

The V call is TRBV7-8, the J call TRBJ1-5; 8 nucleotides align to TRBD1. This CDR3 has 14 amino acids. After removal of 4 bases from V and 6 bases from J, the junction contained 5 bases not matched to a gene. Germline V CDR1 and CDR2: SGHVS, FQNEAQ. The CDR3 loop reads CASSSGQGGQPQHF. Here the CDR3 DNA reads TGTGCCAGCAGCTCAGGACAGGGCGGTCAGCCCCAGCATTTT.

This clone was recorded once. The CDR3 coding sequence is TGTGCCAGCAGCAATCGCAAGGGGGCAGCTGAGCAGTTCTTC. Its translation: CASSNRKGAAEQFF. This rearrangement joins TRBV5-4 to TRBJ2-1, with 7 bases lining up with TRBD1. Germline values: CDR1 SGHNT, CDR2 YYREEE (reference sequence). The CDR3 spans 14 residues. With V trimmed by 4 bases and J by 9 bases, 10 bases remained unmatched.

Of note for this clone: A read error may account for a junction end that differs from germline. The CDR3, as DNA: TGTGCTAGCAGCTTAGGGGGAGTGGAGACCCAGTACTTC. Translating it yields CASSLGGVETQYF. V usage is TRBV7-7 and J usage is TRBJ2-5; a possible D gene is TRBD1 (6 bases). Germline CDR1 SSHAT, CDR2 FNYEAQ (reference sequence). The CDR3 runs 13 residues.

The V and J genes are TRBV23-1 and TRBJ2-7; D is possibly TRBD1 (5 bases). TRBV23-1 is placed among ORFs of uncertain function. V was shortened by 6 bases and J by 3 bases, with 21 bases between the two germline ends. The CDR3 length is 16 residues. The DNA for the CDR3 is TGCGCCAGCAGCCCGTTTCGACCGACAGCCAACTACGAGCAGTACTTC. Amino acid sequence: CASSPFRPTANYEQYF.

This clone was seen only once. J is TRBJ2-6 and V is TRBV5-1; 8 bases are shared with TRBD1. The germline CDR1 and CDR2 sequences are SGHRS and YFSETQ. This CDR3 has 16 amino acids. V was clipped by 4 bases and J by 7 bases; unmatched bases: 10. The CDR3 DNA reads TGCGCCAGCAGCCCGGACAGGGCTGAGGTCGCCAACGTCCTGACTTTC. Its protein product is CASSPDRAEVANVLTF.

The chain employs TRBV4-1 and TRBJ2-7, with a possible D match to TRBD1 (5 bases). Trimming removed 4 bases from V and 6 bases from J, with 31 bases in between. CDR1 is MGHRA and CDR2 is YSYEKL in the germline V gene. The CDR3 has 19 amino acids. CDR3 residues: CASSRILSTGSLITSEQYF. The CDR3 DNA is TGCGCCAGCAGCCGAATTCTTTCTACAGGTTCACTAATTACCAGCGAGCAGTACTTC.

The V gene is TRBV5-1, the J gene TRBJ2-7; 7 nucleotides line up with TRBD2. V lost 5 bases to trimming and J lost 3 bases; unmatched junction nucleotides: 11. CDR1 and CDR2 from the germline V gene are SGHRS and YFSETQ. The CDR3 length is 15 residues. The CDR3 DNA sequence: TGCGCCAGCAGTGGGGGGGGGTACCCAATCTACGAGCAGTACTTC. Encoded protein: CASSGGGYPIYEQYF. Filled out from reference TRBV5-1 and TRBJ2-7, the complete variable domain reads KAGVTQTPRYLIKTRGQQVTLSCSPISGHRSVSWYQQTPGQGLQFLFEYFSETQRNKGNFPGRFSGRQFSNSRSEMNVSTLELGDSALYLCASSGGGYPIYEQYFGPGTRLTVT.

CDR3 nucleotides: TGTGCCAGCAGCCAAGAAGGGGGGACTAGCGGGCCCCACACAGATACGCAGTATTTT. It encodes CASSQEGGTSGPHTDTQYF. The gene calls are TRBV4-2 and TRBJ2-3; 12 bases line up with TRBD2. The CDR3 sequence is 19 residues long. Trimming took 0 bases from V and 2 from J; bases not matched to a gene: 9. Germline V gene lookup returns CDR1 LGHNA and CDR2 YNFKEQ.

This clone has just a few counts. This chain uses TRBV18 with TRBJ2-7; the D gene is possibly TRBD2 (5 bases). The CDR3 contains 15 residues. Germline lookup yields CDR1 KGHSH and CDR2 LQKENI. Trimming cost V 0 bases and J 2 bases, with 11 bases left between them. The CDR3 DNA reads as TGTGCCAGCTCACCACCCGGGATAAGAGCCTACGAGCAGTACTTC. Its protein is CASSPPGIRAYEQYF. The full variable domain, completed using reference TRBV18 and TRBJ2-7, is NAGVMQNPRHLVRRRGQEARLRCSPMKGHSHVYWYRQLPEEGLKFMVYLQKENIIDESGMPKERFSAEFPKEGPSILRIQQVVRGDSAAYFCASSPPGIRAYEQYFGPGTRLTVT.

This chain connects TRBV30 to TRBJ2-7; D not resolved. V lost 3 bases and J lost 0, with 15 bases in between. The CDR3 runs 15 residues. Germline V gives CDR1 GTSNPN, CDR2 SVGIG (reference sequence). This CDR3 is CAWRTYIENSYEQYF. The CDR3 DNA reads TGTGCCTGGAGGACTTACATCGAAAACTCCTACGAGCAGTACTTC.

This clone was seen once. In nucleotides, the CDR3 is TGTGCCACCTGGACTATGGGAAATGAGCAGTTCTTC. It yields the protein CATWTMGNEQFF. The chain has TRBV27 and TRBJ2-1, with TRBD2 as a possible D gene (6 bases). Trimming cost V 10 bases and J 7 bases, with 14 bases left between them. This CDR3 region has 12 residues. Looked up from germline, CDR1 is MNHEY and CDR2 is SMNVEV (reference sequence).

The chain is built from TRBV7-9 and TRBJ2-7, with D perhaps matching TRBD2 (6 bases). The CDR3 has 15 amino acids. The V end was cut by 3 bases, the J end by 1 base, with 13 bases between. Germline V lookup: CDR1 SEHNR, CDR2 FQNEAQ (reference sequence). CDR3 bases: TGTGCCAGCAGCTTCGCCCTAGCGAGTTCCTACGAGCAGTACTTC. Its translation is CASSFALASSYEQYF. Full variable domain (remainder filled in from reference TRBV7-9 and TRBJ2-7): DTGVSQNPRHKITKRGQNVTFRCDPISEHNRLYWYRQTLGQGPEFLTYFQNEAQLEKSRLLSDRFSAERPKGSFSTLEIQRTEQGDSAMYLCASSFALASSYEQYFGPGTRLTVT.

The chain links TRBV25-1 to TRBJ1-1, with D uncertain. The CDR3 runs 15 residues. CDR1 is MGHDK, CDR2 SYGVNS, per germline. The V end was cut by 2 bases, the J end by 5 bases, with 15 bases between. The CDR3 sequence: CASSEEGYLRTEAFF. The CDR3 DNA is TGTGCCAGCAGTGAAGAGGGATACCTCCGGACTGAAGCTTTCTTT.

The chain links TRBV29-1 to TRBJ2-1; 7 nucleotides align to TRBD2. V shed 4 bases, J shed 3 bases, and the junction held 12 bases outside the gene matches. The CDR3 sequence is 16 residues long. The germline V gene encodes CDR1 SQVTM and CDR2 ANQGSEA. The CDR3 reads CSVVGGGGIHYNEQFF. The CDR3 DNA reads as TGCAGCGTTGTGGGTGGGGGGGGGATCCACTACAATGAGCAGTTCTTC.

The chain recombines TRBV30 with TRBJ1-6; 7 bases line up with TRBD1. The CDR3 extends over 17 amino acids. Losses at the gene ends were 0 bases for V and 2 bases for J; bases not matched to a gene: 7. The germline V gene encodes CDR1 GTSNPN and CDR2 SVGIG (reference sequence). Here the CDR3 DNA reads TGTGCCTGGAGTGTACGTGGGACAGAGACCTATAATTCACCCCTCCACTTT. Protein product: CAWSVRGTETYNSPLHF.

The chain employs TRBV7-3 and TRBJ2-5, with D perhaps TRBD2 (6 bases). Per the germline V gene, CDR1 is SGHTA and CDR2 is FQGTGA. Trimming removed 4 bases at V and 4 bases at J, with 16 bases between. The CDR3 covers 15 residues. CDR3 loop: CASSSRLGLGETQYF. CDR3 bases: TGTGCCAGCAGCTCCCGACTAGGGTTGGGAGAGACCCAGTACTTC.

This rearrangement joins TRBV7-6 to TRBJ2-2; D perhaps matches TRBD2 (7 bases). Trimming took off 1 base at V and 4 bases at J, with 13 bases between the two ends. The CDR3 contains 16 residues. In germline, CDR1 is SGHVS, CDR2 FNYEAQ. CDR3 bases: TGTGCCAGCAGCTTAGAACCGGGGGGCCGCACCGGGGAGCTGTTTTTT. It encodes CASSLEPGGRTGELFF. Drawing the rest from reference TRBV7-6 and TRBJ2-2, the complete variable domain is GAGVSQSPRYKVTKRGQDVALRCDPISGHVSLYWYRQALGQGPEFLTYFNYEAQQDKSGLPNDRFSAERPEGSISTLTIQRTEQRDSAMYRCASSLEPGGRTGELFFGEGSRLTVL.

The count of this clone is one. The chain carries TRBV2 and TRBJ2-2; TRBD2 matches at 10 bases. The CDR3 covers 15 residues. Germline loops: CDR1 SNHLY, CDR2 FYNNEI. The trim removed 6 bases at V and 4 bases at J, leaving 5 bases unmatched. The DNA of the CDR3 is TGTGCCAGCAGAGGACTAGCGGCTAGCACCGGGGAGCTGTTTTTT. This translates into CASRGLAASTGELFF.

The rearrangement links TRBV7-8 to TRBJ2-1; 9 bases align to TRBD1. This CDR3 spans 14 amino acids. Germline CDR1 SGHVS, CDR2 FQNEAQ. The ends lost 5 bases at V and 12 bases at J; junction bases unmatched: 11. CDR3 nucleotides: TGTGCCAGCAGCCTACCAAGACAGGGGGGCCGGCAGTTCTTC. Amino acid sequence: CASSLPRQGGRQFF.

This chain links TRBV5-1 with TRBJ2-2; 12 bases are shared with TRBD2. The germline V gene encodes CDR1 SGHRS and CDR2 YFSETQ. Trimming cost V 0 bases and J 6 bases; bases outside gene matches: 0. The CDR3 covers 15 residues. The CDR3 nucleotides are TGCGCCAGCAGCTTGGGACTAGCGGGGGCCGGGGAGCTGTTTTTT. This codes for CASSLGLAGAGELFF.

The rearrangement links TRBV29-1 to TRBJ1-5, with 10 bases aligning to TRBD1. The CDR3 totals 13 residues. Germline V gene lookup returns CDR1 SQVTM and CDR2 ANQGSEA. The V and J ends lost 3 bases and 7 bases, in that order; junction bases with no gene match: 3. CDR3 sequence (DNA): TGCAGCGTTGAGGGGACAGGGGTGCAGCCCCAGCATTTT. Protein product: CSVEGTGVQPQHF.

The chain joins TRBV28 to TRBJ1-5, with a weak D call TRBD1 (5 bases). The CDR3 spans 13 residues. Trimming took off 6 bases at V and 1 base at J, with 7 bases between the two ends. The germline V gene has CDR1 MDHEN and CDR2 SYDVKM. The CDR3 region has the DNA TGTGCCAGCAGGTCAGGGAGCAATCAGCCCCAGCATTTT. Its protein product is CASRSGSNQPQHF.